What follows are 8 T cell receptor beta chains derived from one specimen sequenced in a study of CD8+ T cells in alopecia areata. The treatment here: oral pan-JAK inhibitor, 5-10 mg twice daily. It was cDNA, reverse transcribed from extracted RNA, that served as the sequencing template. Some clones are missing from TCRdb's copy, which holds only in-frame ones; the method was immunoSEQ multiplex PCR. This table holds 95,000 to 150,000 clones, 53% found once. Source: CD4+ T cells sorted from blood, taken at week 4, from a patient treated with tofacitinib. Receptor source: a human donor with alopecia areata.

The chain carries TRBV9 and TRBJ1-2; 7 nucleotides match TRBD1. Germline V gives CDR1 SGDLS, CDR2 YYNGEE. V lost 4 bases, J lost 5 bases, and 11 bases stayed unmatched. This CDR3 comprises 15 residues. As DNA, the CDR3 is TGTGCCAGCAGCCCCAGGGGGGGTCCGGATTATGGCTACACCTTC. Protein: CASSPRGGPDYGYTF.

The count of this clone is one. The V gene is TRBV9, the J gene TRBJ2-5; D is undetermined. V lost 4 bases to trimming and J lost 2 bases, with 12 bases between them. The CDR3 has 14 amino acids. CDR1 SGDLS and CDR2 YYNGEE come from the germline V gene. CDR3 protein: CASSPRWGQETQYF. CDR3 DNA sequence: TGTGCCAGCAGCCCGCGTTGGGGTCAAGAGACCCAGTACTTC.

V is TRBV30 and J is TRBJ1-1, with a weak D call TRBD1 (6 bases). The CDR3 contains 15 residues. CDR1 and CDR2 (germline): GTSNPN, SVGIG (reference sequence). V was trimmed by 0 bases and J by 0 bases, leaving 11 bases between them. The chain's CDR3 is CAWSVMDSLNTEAFF. The CDR3 region has the DNA TGTGCCTGGAGTGTAATGGACAGCCTGAACACTGAAGCTTTCTTT.

This chain joins TRBV30 and TRBJ1-2; D might be TRBD1 (6 bases). This CDR3 has 13 residues. Germline V gene data show CDR1 as GTSNPN and CDR2 as SVGIG (reference sequence). Trimming stripped 3 bases from V and 4 bases from J, with 12 bases between. The CDR3 bases are TGTGCCTGGAGCCTCCTGGGGGCCTATGGCTACACCTTC. Its protein product is CAWSLLGAYGYTF.

V is TRBV5-4 and J is TRBJ2-7; 8 bases match TRBD1. The CDR3 covers 16 residues. Germline V gene data show CDR1 as SGHNT and CDR2 as YYREEE (reference sequence). Trimming took 7 bases from V and 2 from J; bases not matched to a gene: 14. CDR3 amino acids: CASALEVGQAPYEQYF. The DNA of the CDR3 is TGTGCCAGCGCCCTTGAGGTGGGACAGGCTCCCTACGAGCAGTACTTC.

The V gene is TRBV6-5, the J gene TRBJ1-2; D not resolved. V lost 0 bases and J 2 bases, leaving 1 base between the germline ends. CDR1 MNHEY and CDR2 SVGAGI come from the germline V gene. This CDR3 region has 12 residues. The CDR3 spells CASSYSNYGYTF. CDR3 nucleotide sequence: TGTGCCAGCAGTTACTCCAACTATGGCTACACCTTC.

V and J are TRBV4-1 and TRBJ1-5, with 7 bases lining up with TRBD1. Germline V CDR1 and CDR2: MGHRA, YSYEKL. This CDR3 is built from 18 residues. V was clipped by 3 bases and J by 1 base; unmatched bases: 12. The CDR3 bases are TGCGCCAGCAGCCATAAACCGGGACAGCAGGGAAGCAATCAGCCCCAGCATTTT. It translates to CASSHKPGQQGSNQPQHF.

The genes are TRBV25-1 and TRBJ1-4; D unclear. The germline CDR1 and CDR2 sequences are MGHDK and SYGVNS. V lost 2 bases to trimming and J lost 6 bases, with 10 bases between them. This CDR3 is 14 amino acids long. CDR3 nucleotide sequence: TGTGCCAGCAGTGAACTAGGGCGCGATGAAAAACTGTTTTTT. As protein: CASSELGRDEKLFF.